The clone carrying this TCR beta chain has only a few counts. The V gene's germline CDR1 is SGHVS and CDR2 FQNEAQ. The CDR3 has 15 residues. V lost 4 bases, J lost 1 base, and 4 bases stayed unmatched. Amplification used 60 Vbeta primers and 13 Jbeta primers. TCRdb keeps only in-frame clones here, not all; method: immunoSEQ multiplex PCR. The repertoire holds approximately 170,000 clones, 77% seen once, with around 2.5% in the top ten. The data derive from a study of cytomegalovirus exposure and HLA in healthy donors. The V and J genes are TRBV7-8 and TRBJ1-3; 7 nucleotides match TRBD1. Sequenced sample: PBMCs. The TCR sequence derives from a woman aged 40 to 50 in good health and CMV-seropositive. DNA of the CDR3: TGTGCCAGCAGCTCACAGACAGGGTCTGGAAACACCATATATTTT. Protein product: CASSSQTGSGNTIYF. The complete variable domain, with remaining parts taken from reference TRBV7-8 and TRBJ1-3, reads GAGVSQSPRYKVAKRGQDVALRCDPISGHVSLFWYQQALGQGPEFLTYFQNEAQLDKSGLPSDRFFAERPEGSVSTLKIQRTQQEDSAVYLCASSSQTGSGNTIYFGEGSWLTVV.